Below, 32 T cell receptor beta chains from the same sample are listed, as sequenced in a study of blood T cell repertoires in COVID-19. Only in-frame clones appear in the TCRdb table, and some are missing; sequencing was by immunoSEQ multiplex PCR. The profile shows 70,000 or so clones, around 88% of them singletons. Sequences were obtained from peripheral blood. The receptors come from a woman over 75 with acute or convalescent COVID-19.

V is TRBV7-2 and J is TRBJ2-7; no reliable D call. Trimming cost V 2 bases and J 1 base, with 9 bases left between them. The CDR3 length is 14 residues. Germline V lookup: CDR1 SGHTA, CDR2 FQGNSA. CDR3 sequence: CASSLTGVSYEQYF. The CDR3 DNA follows: TGTGCCAGCAGCTTAACCGGTGTGTCCTACGAGCAGTACTTC.

The chain carries TRBV12-3 or TRBV12-4 and TRBJ2-7; D might be TRBD2 (6 bases). V gave up 5 bases and J gave up 7 bases, with 15 bases separating them. The CDR3 loop spans 13 amino acids. The CDR3 spells CASSNAGRGEQYF. CDR3 in DNA: TGTGCCAGCAGTAACGCGGGAAGAGGGGAGCAGTACTTC.

This sequence joins TRBV6-4 and TRBJ2-3, with TRBD1 as a possible D gene (5 bases). Germline lookup yields CDR1 MRHNA and CDR2 SNTAGT. The ends were cut back, 6 bases at V and 8 bases at J, with 18 bases in the middle. The CDR3 is 14 residues long. DNA of the CDR3: TGTGCCAGCAGCGAAGCCTTCAGGGAAGGTACGCAGTATTTT. This encodes CASSEAFREGTQYF.

This chain links TRBV28 with TRBJ1-3; D is possibly TRBD1 (6 bases). From germline, CDR1 is MDHEN and CDR2 SYDVKM. Trimming removed 3 bases at V and 4 bases at J, with 7 bases between. The CDR3 has 13 amino acids. This CDR3 reads CASSFGTGNTIYF. The CDR3 region has the DNA TGTGCCAGCAGTTTCGGGACAGGAAACACCATATATTTT.

V is TRBV6-5 and J is TRBJ2-7; D not certain. This CDR3 comprises 13 residues. Per the germline V gene, CDR1 is MNHEY and CDR2 is SVGAGI. V dropped 7 bases and J dropped 3 bases, with 13 bases sitting between them. The CDR3 region is CASNKAGRYEQYF. The CDR3, as DNA: TGTGCCAGCAATAAGGCAGGCCGCTACGAGCAGTACTTC.

V is TRBV5-6 and J is TRBJ1-1, with D hard to call. The CDR3 sequence is 14 residues long. With 4 bases removed from V and 4 bases from J, the gap between germline ends came to 14 bases. Per germline, CDR1 SGHDT and CDR2 YYEEEE. The CDR3 coding sequence is TGTGCCAGCAGCCCGGGAGTTCGGGTCACTGAAGCTTTCTTT. Its protein product is CASSPGVRVTEAFF.

This clone has only a few counts. V is TRBV2 and J is TRBJ1-3; no clear D. This CDR3 contains 12 residues. V was shortened by 3 bases and J by 4 bases, with 4 bases between the two germline ends. Germline CDR1 reads SNHLY; CDR2 reads FYNNEI. CDR3 DNA sequence: TGTGCCAGCAGTGACAGGGGAAACACCATATATTTT. This translates into CASSDRGNTIYF.

The genes are TRBV18 and TRBJ1-1, with 10 positions matching TRBD1. Germline V CDR1 and CDR2: KGHSH, LQKENI. The CDR3 consists of 17 residues. V was clipped by 2 bases and J by 6 bases; unmatched bases: 12. In nucleotides, the CDR3 is TGTGCCAGCTCACCAGACAGGGGGCGTTGGTCGGGCTCTGAAGCTTTCTTT. Translated, it gives CASSPDRGRWSGSEAFF.

The chain recombines TRBV28 with TRBJ1-1; D is uncertain. Trimming removed 3 bases at V and 3 bases at J, with 14 bases between. CDR3 size: 15 residues. Germline CDR1 reads MDHEN; CDR2 reads SYDVKM. The CDR3 DNA sequence: TGTGCCAGCAGTTTTGTTGGACGGGGTTACACTGAAGCTTTCTTT. Encoded protein: CASSFVGRGYTEAFF.

The V and J genes are TRBV7-9 and TRBJ2-2, with TRBD2 identical over 7 bases. Germline V gene data show CDR1 as SEHNR and CDR2 as FQNEAQ (reference sequence). This CDR3 has 17 residues. Trimming at V came to 4 bases and at J to 1 base, leaving 9 bases not matched to a gene. The CDR3 sequence: CASSYPGGAGNTGELFF. The CDR3, as DNA: TGTGCCAGCAGCTACCCGGGGGGAGCGGGGAACACCGGGGAGCTGTTTTTT.

In DNA form, the CDR3 reads TGTGCCAGCAGCGTAGAACAGGGGTACACTGAAGCTTTCTTT. Translation gives CASSVEQGYTEAFF. V gene TRBV9 combines with J gene TRBJ1-1; TRBD1 matches at 7 bases. This CDR3 has 14 residues. The V gene end was trimmed by 0 bases and the J gene end by 3 bases; junction bases not matched to a gene: 2. Per germline, CDR1 SGDLS and CDR2 YYNGEE.

J is TRBJ1-1 and V is TRBV7-9; the D is unclear. The CDR3 contains 12 residues. Germline V lookup: CDR1 SEHNR, CDR2 FQNEAQ (reference sequence). Trimming cost V 3 bases and J 3 bases, with 5 bases left between them. CDR3 protein: CASSFGYTEAFF. As DNA, the CDR3 is TGTGCCAGCAGCTTCGGGTACACTGAAGCTTTCTTT.

V gene TRBV6-6 combines with J gene TRBJ1-5, with TRBD1 as a possible D gene (5 bases). The CDR3 totals 16 residues. V lost 0 bases and J lost 3, with 12 bases in between. The V gene's germline CDR1 is MNHNY and CDR2 SVGAGI (reference sequence). The CDR3 loop is CASSYSRQGNNQPQHF. The DNA for the CDR3 is TGTGCCAGCAGTTACTCGCGGCAGGGCAACAATCAGCCCCAGCATTTT.

A single count supports this clone. The V and J genes are TRBV30 and TRBJ1-2; no clear D. Looked up from germline, CDR1 is GTSNPN and CDR2 is SVGIG (reference sequence). CDR3 length equals 16 residues. V lost 4 bases and J 0 bases, leaving 18 bases between the germline ends. The CDR3 reads CAWKVAGMTPNYGYTF. The CDR3 bases are TGTGCCTGGAAGGTGGCAGGTATGACACCTAACTATGGCTACACCTTC. The full variable domain, its missing parts supplied by reference TRBV30 and TRBJ1-2, is SQTIHQWPATLVQPVGSPLSLECTVEGTSNPNLYWYRQAAGRGLQLLFYSVGIGQISSEVPQNLSASRPQDRQFILSSKKLLLSDSGFYLCAWKVAGMTPNYGYTFGSGTRLTVV.

This clone was detected a few times. The chain has TRBV7-2 and TRBJ2-7; 7 bases fit TRBD1. The germline V gene has CDR1 SGHTA and CDR2 FQGNSA. This CDR3 comprises 12 residues. V was pared by 5 bases and J by 4 bases, with 2 bases of the junction left unmatched. CDR3 region: CASSQGQYEQYF. The CDR3 coding sequence is TGTGCCAGCAGCCAGGGACAGTACGAGCAGTACTTC.

This chain joins TRBV5-1 and TRBJ1-1, with 7 bases fitting TRBD1. The CDR3 runs 15 residues. V was pared by 4 bases and J by 3 bases, with 9 bases of the junction left unmatched. Germline CDR1 reads SGHRS; CDR2 reads YFSETQ. The CDR3 loop is CASSLSGGGYTEAFF. The CDR3 DNA reads as TGCGCCAGCAGCCTCAGCGGAGGGGGCTACACTGAAGCTTTCTTT.

The V and J genes are TRBV6-4 and TRBJ2-7, with D possibly being TRBD2 (5 bases). The CDR3 is 13 residues long. Germline V lookup: CDR1 MRHNA, CDR2 SNTAGT. V was cut by 5 bases and J by 4 bases, with 12 bases left in between. The CDR3 loop is CASSLGRGYEQYF. The CDR3 coding sequence is TGTGCCAGCAGTCTAGGCCGGGGATACGAGCAGTACTTC.

This chain links TRBV28 with TRBJ1-2; D call uncertain. The CDR3 is made up of 12 amino acids. The V and J ends lost 3 bases and 6 bases respectively, with 8 bases between them. Germline V CDR1 and CDR2: MDHEN, SYDVKM. The CDR3 sequence: CASSFMRDGYTF. CDR3 DNA sequence: TGTGCCAGCAGTTTCATGAGGGATGGCTACACCTTC.

Only one count was recorded for this clone. This chain uses TRBV5-1 with TRBJ2-7, with 11 bases that match TRBD2. Germline V gives CDR1 SGHRS, CDR2 YFSETQ. This CDR3 spans 19 amino acids. Trimming took 0 bases from V and 0 from J; bases not matched to a gene: 11. The CDR3 protein is CASSLESGLAGGYSYEQYF. The CDR3 nucleotides are TGCGCCAGCAGCTTGGAATCTGGACTAGCGGGCGGATACTCCTACGAGCAGTACTTC.

The chain employs TRBV19 and TRBJ2-2; possibly TRBD1 for D (5 bases). Looked up from germline, CDR1 is LNHDA and CDR2 is SQIVND (reference sequence). This CDR3 is 14 amino acids long. Trimming shortened V by 7 bases and J by 4 bases, and 13 bases separated the two germline ends. CDR3 in amino acids: CASTRGDSTGELFF. The DNA of the CDR3 is TGTGCCAGTACTAGGGGTGATTCCACCGGGGAGCTGTTTTTT.

V gene TRBV11-2 combines with J gene TRBJ2-7, with D maybe TRBD1 (5 bases). The CDR3 consists of 13 residues. Trimming cost V 8 bases and J 3 bases, with 14 bases left between them. Germline CDR1 SGHAT, CDR2 FQNNGV. CDR3 amino acids: CASGLGRLYEQYF. The DNA for the CDR3 is TGTGCCAGCGGCCTGGGGCGGCTCTACGAGCAGTACTTC.

The chain uses TRBV4-1 and TRBJ2-6; TRBD1 matches 7 bases. The CDR3 is 18 residues long. The junction had 8 bases not matched to a gene; V was cut back by 3 bases and J by 0 bases. Germline V CDR1 and CDR2: MGHRA, YSYEKL. Here the CDR3 reads CASSHTRTGASGANVLTF. Here the CDR3 DNA reads TGCGCCAGCAGCCATACCCGAACAGGGGCCTCTGGGGCCAACGTCCTGACTTTC.

The chain is built from TRBV7-2 and TRBJ2-2; D gene ambiguous. This CDR3 comprises 14 residues. Trimming shortened V by 6 bases and J by 6 bases, and 14 bases separated the two germline ends. The germline V gene encodes CDR1 SGHTA and CDR2 FQGNSA. The CDR3 bases are TGTGCCAGCAGTTCATTCCGACTCGCCGGGGAGCTGTTTTTT. Protein sequence: CASSSFRLAGELFF.

This rearrangement joins TRBV9 to TRBJ1-5; TRBD1 agrees at 7 bases. This CDR3 region has 16 residues. The germline V gene has CDR1 SGDLS and CDR2 YYNGEE. Trimming removed 4 bases from V and 5 bases from J; junction bases left unmatched: 12. The CDR3 DNA follows: TGTGCCAGCAGCACAGGGGAAACAGGTCGTGATCAGCCCCAGCATTTT. Translating gives CASSTGETGRDQPQHF.

The rearrangement links TRBV27 to TRBJ2-7; possibly TRBD2 for D (6 bases). V was shortened by 6 bases and J by 3 bases, with 18 bases between the two germline ends. The germline gives CDR1 MNHEY, CDR2 SMNVEV (reference sequence). CDR3 length: 15 amino acids. The CDR3 spells CASRLAPQPVYEQYF. The CDR3 DNA reads as TGTGCCAGCAGGCTAGCGCCTCAGCCGGTCTACGAGCAGTACTTC.

This clone was seen only once. This chain joins TRBV6-2 or TRBV6-3 and TRBJ1-2, with 9 bases lining up with TRBD1. The germline V gene encodes CDR1 MNHEY and CDR2 SVGEGT. This CDR3 has 13 amino acids. J lost 5 bases, V lost 6 bases, and 4 bases had no gene match. CDR3 sequence: CASSAGTGYGYTF. As DNA, the CDR3 is TGTGCCAGCAGCGCCGGGACAGGGTATGGCTACACCTTC.

Note on this clone: Other nucleotide sequences from this sample produce the same CDR3. The J gene is TRBJ2-7, the V gene TRBV5-4; 11 bases fit TRBD1. J was trimmed by 7 bases and V by 2 bases; bases with no gene match: 5. Germline CDR1 SGHNT, CDR2 YYREEE (reference sequence). There are 14 residues in the CDR3. CDR3 in amino acids: CASSFGQGAGEQYF. CDR3 sequence (DNA): TGTGCCAGCAGCTTCGGACAGGGGGCGGGGGAGCAGTACTTC. Full variable domain (remainder filled in from reference TRBV5-4 and TRBJ2-7): ETGVTQSPTHLIKTRGQQVTLRCSSQSGHNTVSWYQQALGQGPQFIFQYYREEENGRGNFPPRFSGLQFPNYSSELNVNALELDDSALYLCASSFGQGAGEQYFGPGTRLTVT.

This chain uses TRBV5-1 with TRBJ2-1; 9 nucleotides line up with TRBD2. CDR1 and CDR2 (germline): SGHRS, YFSETQ. There are 17 residues in the CDR3. J lost 5 bases, V lost 0 bases, and 9 bases had no gene match. CDR3 in DNA: TGCGCCAGCAGCTTGGGGTCCCGGGCTAGCGGGAACAATGAGCAGTTCTTC. This sequence encodes CASSLGSRASGNNEQFF.

The V call is TRBV5-1, the J call TRBJ1-2; the D gene is possibly TRBD1 (5 bases). From germline, CDR1 is SGHRS and CDR2 YFSETQ. This CDR3 has 13 residues. The V end was cut by 0 bases, the J end by 4 bases, with 7 bases between. CDR3 residues: CASSLGQPYGYTF. The CDR3 DNA follows: TGCGCCAGCAGCTTGGGACAGCCCTATGGCTACACCTTC.

The V call is TRBV6-4, the J call TRBJ2-7, with 12 bases identical to TRBD1. This CDR3 is built from 14 residues. V shed 6 bases, J shed 6 bases, and the junction held 6 bases outside the gene matches. CDR1 and CDR2 (germline): MRHNA, SNTAGT. The CDR3 protein is CASSPGQGASEQYF. Written as DNA, the CDR3 is TGTGCCAGCAGCCCGGGACAGGGGGCTAGCGAGCAGTACTTC.

The chain joins TRBV5-5 to TRBJ1-5, with TRBD1 matching 12 bases. The germline V gene has CDR1 SGHKS and CDR2 YYEKEE (reference sequence). The V and J ends lost 5 bases and 6 bases, in that order; junction bases with no gene match: 6. The CDR3 has 15 amino acids. CDR3 loop: CASSWDRGQGQPQHF. The CDR3 DNA reads as TGTGCCAGCAGTTGGGACAGGGGGCAGGGTCAGCCCCAGCATTTT.

V and J are TRBV6-5 and TRBJ1-5, with TRBD1 as a possible D gene (5 bases). V gave up 4 bases and J gave up 4 bases, with 8 bases separating them. The CDR3 loop spans 13 amino acids. Per the germline V gene, CDR1 is MNHEY and CDR2 is SVGAGI. CDR3 residues: CASSSRGNQPQHF. CDR3 bases: TGTGCCAGCAGTTCTCGGGGGAATCAGCCCCAGCATTTT.